This T cell receptor (beta chain) was obtained from a study of T-cell reconstitution after alpha-beta-depleted transplantation in children. The sample holds one count of this clonotype. CDR3 length: 14 residues. Trimming took off 1 base at V and 6 bases at J, with 10 bases between the two ends. Germline CDR1 and CDR2: LNHNV and YYDKDF (reference sequence). The TCRbeta library incorporated unique molecular identifiers. TCRdb ran MiXCR on the PCR reads and lists one entry per CDR3 protein. In the table there are roughly 400,000 distinct CDR3 sequences, roughly 20% of which are singletons. This TCR derives from a human donor who donated a stem cell graft to a child with acute myeloid leukemia. V usage is TRBV15 and J usage is TRBJ2-1; D not certain. Sample: PBMCs from the stem cell graft donor, taken from the stem cell graft. CDR3 DNA: TGTGCCACCAGCAGAGCGAGCCAGGCCAATGAGCAGTTCTTC. Amino acid sequence: CATSRASQANEQFF.